Listed below are T cell receptor beta chains from one sample, sequenced in a study of T-cell reconstitution after alpha-beta-depleted transplantation in children. TCRdb processed the PCR reads anew with MiXCR; each CDR3 protein has one entry. The table lists about 440,000 distinct CDR3 sequences, roughly 44% of them singletons. The starting material was PBMCs, obtained before TCRalphabeta/CD19-depleted stem cell transplant. The receptor source for this set is a girl aged 2-10 years with aplastic anemia, due to receive a stem cell transplant. Both conserved end residues are part of each CDR3. The D gene is left open where the match is weak. Not every row has a clone size; where given, it reads once, few, many or a size class.

>NA|TRBJ2-3|TRBV27|TRBD2
CAAGTSSTDTQYF
TGTGCCGCCGGGACTAGCAGCACAGATACGCAGTATTTT
>NA|TRBJ2-7|TRBV7-3|NA
CASSLIPSGIGEQYF
TGTGCCAGCAGCTTAATTCCGTCGGGGATAGGCGAGCAGTACTTC
>many|TRBJ2-3|TRBV20-1|TRBD2
CSASFSGVSTDTQYF
TGCAGTGCTAGCTTTAGCGGGGTTAGCACAGATACGCAGTATTTT
>NA|TRBJ2-1|TRBV28|TRBD1
CASSRQGRNEQFF
TGTGCCAGCAGTCGACAGGGGAGGAATGAGCAGTTCTTC
>NA|TRBJ2-7|TRBV4-1|NA
CASSQDSATYEQYF
TGCGCCAGCAGCCAGGACAGCGCTACCTACGAGCAGTACTTC
>many|TRBJ2-7|TRBV7-9|NA
CASTSGNYEQYF
TGTGCCAGCACTTCGGGGAACTACGAGCAGTACTTC
>NA|TRBJ1-2|TRBV5-1|TRBD1
CASSGGQANYGYTF
TGCGCCAGCAGCGGGGGACAGGCCAACTATGGCTACACCTTC
>few|TRBJ2-3|TRBV20-1|TRBD2
CSALRGGALGTDTQYF
TGCAGTGCTTTGCGCGGGGGGGCCCTAGGCACAGATACGCAGTATTTT
>many|TRBJ2-3|TRBV4-2|TRBD2
CASSQALPLAETTDTQYF
TGTGCCAGCAGCCAAGCGCTTCCACTAGCGGAGACCACAGATACGCAGTATTTT
>NA|TRBJ2-3|TRBV20-1|TRBD1
CSANRQGPDTQYF
TGCAGTGCTAATCGACAGGGCCCAGATACGCAGTATTTT
>few|TRBJ2-3|TRBV20-1|TRBD2
CSASNRGGGPDTQYF
TGCAGTGCTAGTAACCGCGGGGGGGGACCAGATACGCAGTATTTT
>many|TRBJ1-1|TRBV20-1|NA
CSARDQPRVRVTEAFF
TGCAGTGCTAGAGATCAGCCCCGTGTCAGGGTGACTGAAGCTTTCTTT
>NA|TRBJ2-1|TRBV20-1|NA
CSASKGGSYNEQFF
TGCAGTGCTAGTAAGGGAGGCTCCTACAATGAGCAGTTCTTC
>few|TRBJ1-6|TRBV12-3/TRBV12-4|TRBD1
CASSVQGNSPLHF
TGTGCCAGCAGTGTACAGGGGAATTCACCCCTCCACTTT
>many|TRBJ1-5|TRBV5-6|NA
CASSLAPDQPQHF
TGTGCCAGCAGCTTGGCCCCGGATCAGCCCCAGCATTTT
>many|TRBJ1-3|TRBV11-2|NA
CASSSQGGPIISGNTIYF
TGTGCCAGCAGCTCCCAAGGGGGGCCCATAATCTCTGGAAACACCATATATTTT
>NA|TRBJ2-7|TRBV4-2|NA
CASSPRAAYEQYF
TGTGCCAGCAGCCCCCGGGCCGCCTACGAGCAGTACTTC
>many|TRBJ2-7|TRBV15|TRBD1
CATSRATGQAYYEQYF
TGTGCCACCAGCAGAGCGACGGGACAGGCATATTACGAGCAGTACTTC
>NA|TRBJ2-3|TRBV29-1|TRBD1
CSVWTGGGDTQYF
TGCAGCGTATGGACAGGGGGCGGAGATACGCAGTATTTT
>NA|TRBJ2-7|TRBV23-1|NA
CASSQSDGGTFYVKQYF
TGCGCCAGCAGTCAATCGGATGGCGGAACCTTCTACGTCAAGCAGTACTTC
>many|TRBJ2-5|TRBV27|NA
CASSLKAFLGETQYF
TGTGCCAGCAGTTTAAAGGCCTTCCTGGGAGAGACCCAGTACTTC
>NA|TRBJ2-2|TRBV6-1|NA
CASSPLASNTGELFF
TGTGCCAGCAGCCCCTTGGCGTCGAACACCGGGGAGCTGTTTTTT